This T cell receptor (beta chain) was captured by sequencing in a study of cytomegalovirus exposure and HLA in healthy donors. Across the whole study: The study's early data release held 75 million to 95 million unique TCRs from HLA-typed donors.

Study results and caveats: Among the sequence variants, a highly shared cluster was likely an artifact of sequencing. Most TCR sequences showed up rarely, but some public TCRs showed up in many donors.

Concerning this clone: Its specificity is not known.

Researchers ran the PCR with 60 Vbeta and 13 Jbeta primers. The method was immunoSEQ multiplex PCR; TCRdb's version includes in-frame clones alone and lacks a portion of them. In the table there are about 150,000 clones, around three quarters of which are singletons. The sequenced sample was PBMCs. The origin of this receptor is a man aged 40-55 years in good health and CMV-seronegative.

The CDR3 reads CASSYSLSVSTDTQYF. Here the CDR3 DNA reads TGTGCCAGCAGTTACTCGCTCTCGGTTAGCACAGATACGCAGTATTTT. The rearrangement links TRBV6-5 to TRBJ2-3; D gene ambiguous. The V end was cut by 0 bases, the J end by 0 bases, with 10 bases between. CDR3 size: 16 residues. Per germline, CDR1 MNHEY and CDR2 SVGAGI.